A single sample gave rise to the 8 T cell receptor beta chains below, sequenced in a study of blood T cell repertoires in COVID-19. This table comes from immunoSEQ multiplex PCR, and its TCRdb copy is limited to in-frame clones, with some not included. The table includes about 300,000 clones, just under 90% detected once. Sequencing was carried out using peripheral blood. These receptors were taken from a woman aged 25-40 years with COVID-19, enrolled during active disease.

V gene TRBV4-1 combines with J gene TRBJ2-1, with 8 bases identical to TRBD2. V was clipped by 3 bases and J by 6 bases; unmatched bases: 16. Per the germline V gene, CDR1 is MGHRA and CDR2 is YSYEKL. This CDR3 comprises 18 residues. CDR3 region: CASSQDPETSGRRNEQFF. CDR3 coding DNA: TGCGCCAGCAGCCAGGACCCTGAAACTAGCGGCCGCCGCAATGAGCAGTTCTTC.

This clone was recorded only once. V gene TRBV2 combines with J gene TRBJ1-3; no firm D call. The germline V and J ends were trimmed by 4 bases and 3 bases, with 10 bases remaining between them. The CDR3 loop spans 14 amino acids. Germline V lookup: CDR1 SNHLY, CDR2 FYNNEI. The CDR3: CASSVNFGGNTIYF. Written as DNA, the CDR3 is TGTGCCAGCAGTGTCAACTTTGGTGGAAACACCATATATTTT.

CDR3 DNA: TGTGCCAGCAGCACAGACAGGGACGGCAATCAGCCCCAGCATTTT. Translated: CASSTDRDGNQPQHF. This chain links TRBV7-9 with TRBJ1-5, with 7 nucleotides matching TRBD1. Germline V gene sequence: CDR1 SEHNR, CDR2 FQNEAQ (reference sequence). This CDR3 spans 15 amino acids. V was clipped by 5 bases and J by 2 bases; unmatched bases: 6.

The V call is TRBV5-5, the J call TRBJ1-1, with a tentative D call TRBD1 (6 bases). Trimming stripped 0 bases from V and 2 bases from J, with 11 bases between. CDR3 length: 15 amino acids. CDR1 is SGHKS and CDR2 is YYEKEE in the germline V gene (reference sequence). CDR3 DNA: TGTGCCAGCAGCTTGGCCAGGACAGTCAACACTGAAGCTTTCTTT. It specifies CASSLARTVNTEAFF.

The chain carries TRBV5-4 and TRBJ1-3; TRBD1 matches 7 bases. Germline V gives CDR1 SGHNT, CDR2 YYREEE (reference sequence). The trim removed 4 bases at V and 0 bases at J, leaving 7 bases unmatched. CDR3 length equals 16 residues. CDR3 DNA sequence: TGTGCCAGCAGCCTGCCACAGGGGAGCTCTGGAAACACCATATATTTT. The encoded protein is CASSLPQGSSGNTIYF.

This clone was seen once. The chain recombines TRBV14 with TRBJ1-6; 8 bases are shared with TRBD1. This CDR3 has 13 residues. The V gene's germline CDR1 is SGHDN and CDR2 FVKESK. V gave up 8 bases and J gave up 9 bases; unmatched junction bases: 6. The CDR3 coding sequence is TGTGCCAGCGGACAGGGCTTTGGTTCACCCCTCCACTTT. Protein product: CASGQGFGSPLHF.

In regard to this clone: The sample carries other DNA sequences with the same CDR3. This chain links TRBV5-1 with TRBJ2-2; D perhaps matches TRBD1 (7 bases). The V gene's germline CDR1 is SGHRS and CDR2 YFSETQ. V was trimmed by 7 bases and J by 0 bases, leaving 13 bases between them. This CDR3 spans 15 amino acids. CDR3 amino acids: CASLGGTANTGELFF. DNA for the CDR3: TGCGCCAGCCTGGGCGGGACAGCGAACACCGGGGAGCTGTTTTTT.

This rearrangement joins TRBV18 to TRBJ1-4; D is unresolved. The CDR3 contains 14 residues. Deletions cut 6 bases from V and 5 bases from J, with 13 bases between. Per germline, CDR1 KGHSH and CDR2 LQKENI. The CDR3 loop reads CASSQTAGNEKLFF. The CDR3 DNA reads as TGTGCCAGCTCGCAAACAGCAGGAAATGAAAAACTGTTTTTT. Full variable domain (outside the CDR3, taken from reference TRBV18 and TRBJ1-4): NAGVMQNPRHLVRRRGQEARLRCSPMKGHSHVYWYRQLPEEGLKFMVYLQKENIIDESGMPKERFSAEFPKEGPSILRIQQVVRGDSAAYFCASSQTAGNEKLFFGSGTQLSVL.